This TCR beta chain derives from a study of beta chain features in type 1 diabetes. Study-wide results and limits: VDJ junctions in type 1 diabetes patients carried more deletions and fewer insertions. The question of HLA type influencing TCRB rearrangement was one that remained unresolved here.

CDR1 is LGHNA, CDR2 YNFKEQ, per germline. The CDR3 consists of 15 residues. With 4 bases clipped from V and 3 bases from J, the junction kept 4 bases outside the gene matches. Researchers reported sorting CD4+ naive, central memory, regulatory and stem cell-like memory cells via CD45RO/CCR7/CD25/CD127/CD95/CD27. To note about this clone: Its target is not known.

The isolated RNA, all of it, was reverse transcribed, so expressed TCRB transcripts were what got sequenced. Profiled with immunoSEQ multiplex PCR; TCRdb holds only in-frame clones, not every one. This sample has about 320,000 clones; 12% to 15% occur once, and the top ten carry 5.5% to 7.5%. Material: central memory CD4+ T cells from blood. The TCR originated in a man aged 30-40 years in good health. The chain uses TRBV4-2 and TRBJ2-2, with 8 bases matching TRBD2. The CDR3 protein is CASSLSGSDTGELFF. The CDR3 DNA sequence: TGTGCCAGCAGCCTCAGCGGGAGTGACACCGGGGAGCTGTTTTTT.